This TCR beta chain emerged from a study of early T cells in non-severe SARS-CoV-2 infection. General study points: A preference for anti-spike CD8 responses marked VDJdb matching, which missed private and CD4 specificities.

V shed 5 bases and J 4 bases; nucleotides not matched to a gene: 6. This CDR3 is built from 16 residues. Germline V CDR1 and CDR2: SGHTA, FQGNSA. The sample holds many counts of this clonotype. The target antigen is unknown. Individual cDNA molecules carried attached unique molecular identifiers. MiXCR, run by TCRdb on the 5' RACE reads, gives a single entry per CDR3 protein. This sample carries about 53,000 distinct CDR3 sequences, more than 10% of them seen once, and the ten largest clones take around 2.5%. The chain is built from TRBV7-2 and TRBJ2-5; 14 bases agree with TRBD2. The clonotype comes from an adult who was a healthcare worker with PCR-confirmed SARS-CoV-2 infection or an uninfected control (not recorded which). The specimen was whole blood, collected at baseline. CDR3 sequence: CASSPRLAGGRETQYF. CDR3 sequence (DNA): TGTGCCAGCAGCCCAAGACTAGCGGGAGGGCGAGAGACCCAGTACTTC.